What follows are 20 T cell receptor beta chains derived from one specimen sequenced in a study of T cell changes during pregnancy in multiple sclerosis. Sequencing used immunoSEQ multiplex PCR; TCRdb keeps in-frame clones, though not all of them. The table lists about 31,000 clones, 90% of them singletons. The sample here was CD8+ T cells from peripheral blood mononuclear cells, taken in the second trimester of pregnancy. These receptors all stem from a female donor with multiple sclerosis, enrolled in a pregnancy study.

This chain connects TRBV29-1 to TRBJ2-7; the D is unclear. The CDR3 sequence is 13 residues long. V was shortened by 1 base and J by 0 bases, with 7 bases between the two germline ends. CDR1 and CDR2 (germline): SQVTM, ANQGSEA. The DNA for the CDR3 is TGCAGCGTTGAAGCGGGTCACTCCTACGAGCAGTACTTC. It specifies CSVEAGHSYEQYF.

About this clone itself: Relative to the germline gene, one junction end is altered; a read error may explain this. V gene TRBV5-4 combines with J gene TRBJ1-2; D call uncertain. The CDR3 sequence is 13 residues long. Germline values: CDR1 SGHNT, CDR2 YYREEE (reference sequence). In DNA form, the CDR3 reads TGTGCCGGCAGCCTGACTAGTAACTATGGCTACACCTTC. The encoded protein is CAGSLTSNYGYTF.

V usage is TRBV7-9 and J usage is TRBJ2-7; D call uncertain. Trimming shortened V by 5 bases and J by 1 base, and 9 bases separated the two germline ends. The germline CDR1 and CDR2 sequences are SEHNR and FQNEAQ (reference sequence). This CDR3 has 13 amino acids. CDR3 amino acids: CASSPYESYEQYF. CDR3 bases: TGTGCCAGCAGCCCCTATGAGTCCTACGAGCAGTACTTC.

This chain uses TRBV9 with TRBJ2-1; D not certain. Germline-derived CDR1 and CDR2 are SGDLS and YYNGEE. Trimming removed 3 bases at V and 4 bases at J, with 5 bases between. The CDR3 runs 12 residues. CDR3 DNA: TGTGCCAGCAGCGCCCCTTACAATGAGCAGTTCTTC. Encoded protein: CASSAPYNEQFF.

This clone was detected only once. V gene TRBV2 combines with J gene TRBJ1-1, with TRBD1 as a possible D gene (5 bases). V lost 0 bases, J lost 8 bases, and 10 bases lay in between. Germline V gives CDR1 SNHLY, CDR2 FYNNEI. CDR3 length equals 13 residues. The DNA of the CDR3 is TGTGCCAGCAGTGAAGCGCGGGGGAACGAAGCTTTCTTT. Encoded protein: CASSEARGNEAFF.

The V call is TRBV5-1, the J call TRBJ2-1; 9 bases align to TRBD2. The CDR3 is 16 residues long. Germline V CDR1 and CDR2: SGHRS, YFSETQ. The V segment lost 0 bases and the J segment 8 bases; nucleotides outside the gene matches: 9. The chain's CDR3 is CASSLAIAGDFDEQFF. CDR3 nucleotide sequence: TGCGCCAGCAGCTTGGCCATAGCGGGAGATTTCGATGAGCAGTTCTTC.

The chain has TRBV9 and TRBJ2-1; 9 bases are shared with TRBD1. The CDR3 runs 17 residues. With V trimmed by 4 bases and J by 10 bases, 18 bases remained unmatched. CDR1 and CDR2 (germline): SGDLS, YYNGEE. CDR3 residues: CASSTPPRDRAKSEQFF. The CDR3 nucleotides are TGTGCCAGCAGCACCCCCCCCCGGGACAGGGCCAAGAGCGAGCAGTTCTTC.

The chain has TRBV7-3 and TRBJ2-1; 8 bases are a match to TRBD2. Looked up from germline, CDR1 is SGHTA and CDR2 is FQGTGA. Trimming cost V 5 bases and J 9 bases; bases outside gene matches: 15. This CDR3 comprises 16 residues. CDR3 protein: CASSPYRSGSFVEQFF. In nucleotides, the CDR3 is TGTGCCAGCAGCCCCTATAGGAGCGGGAGTTTTGTTGAGCAGTTCTTC.

The chain joins TRBV9 to TRBJ1-1; D gene ambiguous. Germline CDR1 is SGDLS and CDR2 is YYNGEE. The CDR3 covers 14 residues. Trimming stripped 0 bases from V and 4 bases from J, with 10 bases between. This chain's CDR3 is CASSVGAGTTEAFF. CDR3 DNA sequence: TGTGCCAGCAGCGTAGGGGCGGGAACCACTGAAGCTTTCTTT.

This chain connects TRBV6-5 to TRBJ2-7; 7 bases are shared with TRBD2. This CDR3 region has 13 residues. V lost 6 bases and J lost 4; bases outside the gene matches: 6. The germline gives CDR1 MNHEY, CDR2 SVGAGI. This CDR3 is CASRYGGGYEQYF. Written as DNA, the CDR3 is TGTGCCAGCAGGTACGGGGGAGGGTACGAGCAGTACTTC.

This clone was recorded only once. This rearrangement joins TRBV10-3 to TRBJ2-7; D possibly corresponds to TRBD2 (6 bases). The germline V and J ends were trimmed by 2 bases and 2 bases, with 13 bases remaining between them. The CDR3 extends over 15 amino acids. In germline, CDR1 is ENHRY, CDR2 SYGVKD. The CDR3 region is CAISETLAEAYEQYF. The CDR3 DNA follows: TGTGCCATCAGTGAGACCTTAGCGGAGGCCTACGAGCAGTACTTC.

A single count supports this clone. The genes are TRBV7-9 and TRBJ1-2; perhaps TRBD1 as D (6 bases). This CDR3 has 15 amino acids. Germline CDR1 and CDR2: SEHNR and FQNEAQ (reference sequence). V shed 0 bases and J shed 4 bases, with 12 bases lying between them. CDR3: CASSLAKDSPYGYTF. CDR3 nucleotides: TGTGCCAGCAGCTTAGCTAAGGACAGCCCCTATGGCTACACCTTC. Combining the CDR3 with reference TRBV7-9 and TRBJ1-2 gives the whole variable domain DTGVSQNPRHKITKRGQNVTFRCDPISEHNRLYWYRQTLGQGPEFLTYFQNEAQLEKSRLLSDRFSAERPKGSFSTLEIQRTEQGDSAMYLCASSLAKDSPYGYTFGSGTRLTVV.

The chain combines TRBV27 with TRBJ2-1; 7 bases fit TRBD1. Germline lookup yields CDR1 MNHEY and CDR2 SMNVEV (reference sequence). The CDR3 covers 16 residues. V lost 0 bases, J lost 3 bases, and 5 bases stayed unmatched. This CDR3 is CASSLSTGVNYNEQFF. CDR3 sequence (DNA): TGTGCCAGCAGTTTATCAACAGGGGTAAACTACAATGAGCAGTTCTTC.

The chain recombines TRBV10-3 with TRBJ2-7, with TRBD1 matching 8 bases. With V trimmed by 4 bases and J by 5 bases, 19 bases remained unmatched. CDR3 length: 18 amino acids. Germline V gives CDR1 ENHRY, CDR2 SYGVKD. CDR3: CAISALPSHRGKTHEQYF. The CDR3 DNA sequence: TGTGCCATCAGTGCCCTTCCAAGCCACAGGGGGAAGACCCACGAGCAGTACTTC.

This chain links TRBV14 with TRBJ2-3, with a weak D call TRBD2 (6 bases). Looked up from germline, CDR1 is SGHDN and CDR2 is FVKESK. Trimming left V 0 bases short and J 8 bases short, with 24 bases between. The CDR3 runs to 18 residues. CDR3 nucleotide sequence: TGTGCCAGCAGCCAAGATACAGCGGAGGGTCCCCCTGGGGCTACGCAGTATTTT. It yields the protein CASSQDTAEGPPGATQYF.

The V call is TRBV2, the J call TRBJ2-2; TRBD2 agrees at 11 bases. Germline CDR1 is SNHLY and CDR2 is FYNNEI. This CDR3 is built from 16 residues. Unmatched junction bases numbered 8, after V lost 7 bases and J lost 4 bases. The CDR3 protein is CASIPRLAGLTGELFF. For the CDR3, the DNA is TGTGCCAGCATTCCTAGACTAGCGGGGCTCACCGGGGAGCTGTTTTTT.

V usage is TRBV7-2 and J usage is TRBJ2-7; 7 nucleotides agree with TRBD2. The germline V gene encodes CDR1 SGHTA and CDR2 FQGNSA. The CDR3 contains 17 residues. The ends lost 2 bases at V and 2 bases at J; junction bases unmatched: 12. The CDR3 here is CASSLSRQRESPYEQYF. The CDR3 DNA reads as TGTGCCAGCAGCTTAAGCCGGCAGCGGGAATCCCCCTACGAGCAGTACTTC.

The rearrangement uses TRBV6-5 and TRBJ2-7; 7 bases agree with TRBD1. The length of the CDR3 is 14 residues. Germline CDR1 and CDR2: MNHEY and SVGAGI. Trimming removed 0 bases from V and 4 bases from J; junction bases left unmatched: 3. The CDR3 sequence is CASSYSGTEYEQYF. The CDR3 DNA reads TGTGCCAGCAGTTACTCCGGGACAGAGTACGAGCAGTACTTC.

J is TRBJ2-7 and V is TRBV4-1, with TRBD2 as a possible D gene (6 bases). CDR3 length: 15 residues. From germline, CDR1 is MGHRA and CDR2 YSYEKL. V was clipped by 7 bases and J by 5 bases, with 21 bases between them. In nucleotides, the CDR3 is TGCGCCAGCACCCCCCGCGAGGAGGGGAGACACGAGCAGTACTTC. It specifies CASTPREEGRHEQYF.

The rearrangement joins TRBV5-1 to TRBJ2-2, with D uncertain. CDR1 and CDR2 (germline): SGHRS, YFSETQ. The germline V and J ends were trimmed by 4 bases and 4 bases, with 14 bases remaining between them. The CDR3 totals 15 residues. The CDR3 nucleotides are TGCGCCAGCAGCCTCAGCGTCACATCCACCGGGGAGCTGTTTTTT. Protein product: CASSLSVTSTGELFF.